This TCR beta chain derives from a study of T cells in localized non-small cell lung cancer (dated by TCRdb to 2018 to 2020). Study-level background: T cell repertoires of 200 to 300 early-stage NSCLC patients were analyzed, with tumors being compared against uninvolved tumor-adjacent lungs. All 250 or so NSCLC patients in the cohort were treatment-naive and had localized lung tumors that were resected. Of the NSCLC patients, approximately 130 were male and 85 to 110 were female, and the mean age was around 70 years. Here is what the overall study found, with its caveats: A median of roughly 56 of the top 100 tumor clones were detected in paired uninvolved adjacent lung, and some 28 of these tumor clones were also found among the top 100 clones of the paired uninvolved adjacent lung. Because of the exploratory design, TCR variables were selected using unadjusted p-values without false-discovery rate correction. The highest T cell clonality was observed in uninvolved tumor-adjacent lung, where clonality exceeded that of tumor, suggesting that antigenic responses were more focused in uninvolved tumor-adjacent lung. Longer overall survival was associated with higher T cell density in blood, whereas shorter survival was associated with higher clonality in adjacent lung. Because multi-region sequencing of the tumors was not done, intratumor heterogeneity could not be ruled out.

The immunoSEQ Assay was used to sequence TCR beta CDR3 regions from DNA. As for the authors' bioinformatics: To compute T cell density, TCR beta template counts were normalized to usable DNA, which was estimated by amplifying housekeeping genes. Using the preseqR package, richness was estimated by extrapolating to 120,000 templates for tissue samples and 400,000 templates for PBMC samples. Clonality was defined as one minus Pielou's evenness. Differential abundance testing on productive amino-acid clonotypes, with a minimum total count of 5 and an alpha of 0.1, was used to identify tissue-enriched TCRs. Repertoire overlap between compartments was quantified with the Jaccard Index and Morisita Overlap Index. GLIPH grouped TCR beta CDR3s together with public tetramer-defined viral CDR3s, and a viral motif had to include at least three viral sequences and show V-gene enrichment. TCRdb holds this immuneACCESS table with in-frame rearrangements only. Some clones are missing; in checked studies, unresolved V genes explain under half, and the rest has no known cause. Clonal size and the V and J genes are those of that table, whereas D and trimming came from the DNA. Across this sample there are about 33,000 clones, with 87% seen only once. The ten largest clonotypes hold around a sixth of the sample.

Of note for this clone: What this receptor recognizes is not known. No base-level quality is on record; no much larger clone is a single base apart.

At diagnosis, tumor, uninvolved tumor-adjacent lung and peripheral blood were collected and then preserved as a mix of FFPE and fresh-frozen material. For TCR repertoire profiling, the blood samples were analyzed as peripheral blood mononuclear cells. The receptor was derived from a man aged 40 to 69 with stage III lung adenocarcinoma. Sequencing was performed on peripheral blood mononuclear cells, taken before any cancer treatment.

The CDR3: CASSTGQGYTF. The DNA reads TGTGCCAGCAGTACGGGGCAAGGCTACACCTTC. Here the chain combines TRBV6-5 and TRBJ1-2, with TRBD1 tentatively as D gene (5 bases match). For CDR1 and CDR2, the germline V gene lists MNHEY and SVGAGI. Cut back by 5 bases and 8 bases, the V and J ends lie 9 bases apart. The cysteine opens and the phenylalanine closes a CDR3 of 11 amino acids. Just the 33-base CDR3 DNA is kept, in frame starting at base 1.